These 4 T cell receptor beta chains were all obtained from the same sample, sequenced in a study of shared T cell receptors in the human thymus. The protocol was immunoSEQ multiplex PCR, while the TCRdb copy is restricted to in-frame clones and leaves out a portion. The top ten clones hold roughly 0.02% of a sample with approximately 400,000 clones, 95% of them seen once. The specimen was thymocytes. These TCRs come from a human donor.

J is TRBJ2-5 and V is TRBV5-4; D possibly uses TRBD1 or TRBD2 (5 bases each). In germline, CDR1 is SGHNT, CDR2 YYREEE (reference sequence). V was clipped by 0 bases and J by 4 bases, with 16 bases between them. The CDR3 totals 16 residues. The CDR3 loop is CASSLVVNGTPETQYF. The DNA for the CDR3 is TGTGCCAGCAGCTTGGTCGTCAACGGGACCCCAGAGACCCAGTACTTC.

The rearrangement links TRBV5-6 to TRBJ2-4, with 10 bases identical to TRBD1. Trimming cost V 0 bases and J 2 bases; bases outside gene matches: 11. The CDR3 has 19 residues. Germline CDR1 reads SGHDT; CDR2 reads YYEEEE. CDR3 protein: CASSLGVEGDRGPKNIQYF. DNA for the CDR3: TGTGCCAGCAGCTTGGGAGTTGAGGGGGACAGGGGACCCAAAAACATTCAGTACTTC.

The chain carries TRBV9 and TRBJ1-2; D might be TRBD1 (6 bases). The CDR3 has 14 residues. V lost 6 bases to trimming and J lost 6 bases, with 18 bases between them. The germline CDR1 and CDR2 sequences are SGDLS and YYNGEE. In DNA form, the CDR3 reads TGTGCCAGCACGGAAGAGATACAGGGCGATGGCTACACCTTC. Translation gives CASTEEIQGDGYTF.

The rearrangement uses TRBV27 and TRBJ2-7; TRBD1 matches at 8 bases. The CDR3 has 14 residues. Germline V gene sequence: CDR1 MNHEY, CDR2 SMNVEV (reference sequence). J lost 3 bases, V lost 4 bases, and 5 bases had no gene match. The CDR3 spells CASSWTGTIYEQYF. CDR3 DNA: TGTGCCAGCAGTTGGACAGGGACAATCTACGAGCAGTACTTC.